This is a list of T cell receptor beta chains from one sample in a study of blood T cell repertoires in COVID-19. Sequencing was performed with immunoSEQ multiplex PCR; in TCRdb, only in-frame clones are kept and a portion is missing. The data contain around 140,000 clones, over 75% of them singletons. Material for sequencing was peripheral blood. The source of these receptors is a human donor in a cohort sampled during active COVID-19. CDR3s leave out the opening cysteine and the closing phenylalanine or tryptophan.

V gene: TRBV7-8
CDR3 protein: ASTPRVSGANVLT

V gene: TRBV18
CDR3 protein: ASSTTSGSINEQF

V gene: TRBV5-6
CDR3 protein: ASSLEYAVPDGYEQY

V gene: TRBV7-2
CDR3 protein: ASSSPSGTVSYEQY

V gene: TRBV5-1
CDR3 protein: ASSSQGDIQY

V gene: TRBV28
CDR3 protein: ASSTGWGVHTEAF

V gene: TRBV27
CDR3 protein: ASSLSRGTNTEAF

V gene: TRBV20-1
CDR3 protein: SASNFQETQY

V gene: TRBV28
CDR3 protein: ASSLDPAGSSYNSPLH

V gene: TRBV6-6
CDR3 protein: ASSDGGQVPHEQY

V gene: TRBV6-5
CDR3 protein: ASSYSPSGTTGELF

V gene: TRBV28
CDR3 protein: ATTETDIHNEQF

V gene: TRBV7-2
CDR3 protein: ASSLGSQETQY

V gene: TRBV18
CDR3 protein: ASSPNGSGELF

V gene: TRBV29-1
CDR3 protein: SVKRTVTTTDTQY

V gene: TRBV19
CDR3 protein: ASSIGSSPRYYNEQF

V gene: TRBV18
CDR3 protein: ASSPTNQPQH